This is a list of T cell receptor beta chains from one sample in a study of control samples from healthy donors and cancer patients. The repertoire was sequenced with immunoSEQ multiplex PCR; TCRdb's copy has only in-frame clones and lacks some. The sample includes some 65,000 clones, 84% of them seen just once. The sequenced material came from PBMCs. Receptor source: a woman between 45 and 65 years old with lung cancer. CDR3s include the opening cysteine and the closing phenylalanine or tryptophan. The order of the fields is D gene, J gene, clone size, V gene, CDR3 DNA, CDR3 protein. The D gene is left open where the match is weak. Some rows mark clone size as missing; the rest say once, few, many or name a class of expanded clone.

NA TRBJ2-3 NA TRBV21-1 TGTGCCAGCAGCAAAGCACTAGCGGGGACAACTAGCACAGATACGCAGTATTTT CASSKALAGTTSTDTQYF
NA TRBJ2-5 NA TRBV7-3 TGTGCCAGCAGCCGGACGGCGGGGGAGACCCAGTACTTC CASSRTAGETQYF
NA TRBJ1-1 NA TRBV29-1 TGCAGCGTTGAAGCGACAGTGAACACTGAAGCTTTCTTT CSVEATVNTEAFF
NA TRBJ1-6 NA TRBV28 TGTGCCAGCAGCCACCAAAAAAGAGGGAGTGGCTATAATTCACCCCTCCACTTT CASSHQKRGSGYNSPLHF
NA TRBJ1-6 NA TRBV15 TGTGCCACCAGCCTCAAAGCAACAGCCAATTCACCCCTCCACTTT CATSLKATANSPLHF
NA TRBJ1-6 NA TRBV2 TGTGCCAGCAGTGAGTCATATAATTCACCCCTCCACTTT CASSESYNSPLHF
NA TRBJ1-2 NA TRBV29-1 TGCAGCGTTGAAGATTGGGTCGGGGGCTACACCTTC CSVEDWVGGYTF
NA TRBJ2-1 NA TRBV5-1 TGCGCCAGCAGCTTGGCGGTGCGGAATGAGCAGTTCTTC CASSLAVRNEQFF
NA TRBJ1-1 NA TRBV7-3 TGTGCCAGCAGCATGTTCAGCAACCCGGGCACTGAAGCTTTCTTT CASSMFSNPGTEAFF
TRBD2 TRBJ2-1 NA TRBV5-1 TGCGCCAGCAGCTTGTCTCTAGCGGGGGGGAAAACTGGGAATGAGCAGTTCTTC CASSLSLAGGKTGNEQFF
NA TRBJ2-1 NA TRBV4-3 TGCGCCAGCAGCCAAGACGGTAGGGCGGAGTACAATGAGCAGTTCTTC CASSQDGRAEYNEQFF
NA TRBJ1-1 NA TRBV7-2 TGTGCCAGCAGCCTTGGGGGAATGAACACTGAAGCTTTCTTT CASSLGGMNTEAFF
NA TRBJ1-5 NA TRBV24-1 TGTGCCACCAGTGCGTCACAGCCCGATCAGCCCCAGCATTTT CATSASQPDQPQHF
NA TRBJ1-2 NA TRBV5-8 TGTGCCAGCTATTATTCGGGACGGGGCTACACCTTC CASYYSGRGYTF
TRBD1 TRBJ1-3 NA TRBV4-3 TGCGCCAGCAGCCAAGCAGGGGGAGCTGGAAACACCATATATTTT CASSQAGGAGNTIYF
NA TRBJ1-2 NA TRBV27 TGTGCCAGCAGTCTAGACAGGTTAGCGGGCTACACCTTC CASSLDRLAGYTF
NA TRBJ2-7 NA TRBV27 TGTGCCAGCAGTTTACAAGGGGGAGGTCAAGAGCAGTACTTC CASSLQGGGQEQYF
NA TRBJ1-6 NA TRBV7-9 TGTGCCAGCAGCTTAGAAGGGAATTCACCCCTCCACTTT CASSLEGNSPLHF
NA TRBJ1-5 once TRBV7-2 TGTGCCAGCAGCTTAATGGGGGGCGTCGGGATTAATCAGCCCCAGCATTTT CASSLMGGVGINQPQHF
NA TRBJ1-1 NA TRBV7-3 TGTGCCAGCAGCTTAACGGGGGTATGGAACACTGAAGCTTTCTTT CASSLTGVWNTEAFF
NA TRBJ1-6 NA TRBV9 TGTGCCAGCAGCGTAGGTCAGAATTCACCCCTCCACTTT CASSVGQNSPLHF
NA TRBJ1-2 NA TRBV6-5 TGTGCCACCGAAGCCCCCCTCTATGGCTACACCTTC CATEAPLYGYTF
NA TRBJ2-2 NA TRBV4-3 TGCGCCAGCAGCCAACTAGGGGGTCAGGGGGAGCTGTTTTTT CASSQLGGQGELFF
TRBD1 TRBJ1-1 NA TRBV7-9 TGTGCCAGCAGCCGGCCGGGGACAGTCAACTTCCCTGAAGCTTTCTTT CASSRPGTVNFPEAFF
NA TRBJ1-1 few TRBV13 TGTGCCAGCCCCTCCGGGTTTCTCACTGAAGCTTTCTTT CASPSGFLTEAFF
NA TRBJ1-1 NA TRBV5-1 TGCGCCAGCAGCTTGAAGGGGGACACTGAAGCTTTCTTT CASSLKGDTEAFF
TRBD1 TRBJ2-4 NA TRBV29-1 TGCAGCGCGGGGGACAGGGGGGGAAACATTCAGTACTTC CSAGDRGGNIQYF
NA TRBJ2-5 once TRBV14 TGTGCCAGCAGCCATCGACTGGCTAGCGAGTACCAAGAGACCCAGTACTTC CASSHRLASEYQETQYF
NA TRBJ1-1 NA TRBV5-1 TGCGCCAGCAGCTTTCAGGGTCGGACTGAAGCTTTCTTT CASSFQGRTEAFF
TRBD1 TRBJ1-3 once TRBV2 TGTGCCAGCAGCCCACCGGGACAGGCGTTTGGAAACACCATATATTTT CASSPPGQAFGNTIYF
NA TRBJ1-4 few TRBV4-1 TGCGCCAGCAGCCAAGCGGGACTGCCTAATGAAAAACTGTTTTTT CASSQAGLPNEKLFF
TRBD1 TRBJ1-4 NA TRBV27 TGTGCCAGCAGGAGGGTTGGGACAGAGGGGGAAAAACTGTTTTTT CASRRVGTEGEKLFF
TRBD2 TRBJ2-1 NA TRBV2 TGTGCCAGCAATCCGACTAGCAGCAATGAGCAGTTCTTC CASNPTSSNEQFF
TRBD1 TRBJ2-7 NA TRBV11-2 TGTGCCAGCGGCCCGACAGGGGGCAGGTCCTACGAGCAGTACTTC CASGPTGGRSYEQYF